Each of the 18 T cell receptor beta chains below was sequenced from the same sample in a study of CD8 T cells in Susac syndrome. When the RNA was reverse transcribed, random hexamers were used with an input of roughly 0.5 to 1 ug. TCRdb independently ran MiXCR on the immunoSEQ multiplex PCR reads; one entry per CDR3 protein. This sample has hundreds of thousands of distinct CDR3 sequences, with around 85% found just once. The sequencing sample was made of CD8+ T cells from PBMCs. These TCRs come from a human donor with multiple sclerosis.

This rearrangement joins TRBV7-9 to TRBJ2-1; unclear D gene. The V and J ends lost 8 bases and 5 bases respectively, with 13 bases between them. In germline, CDR1 is SEHNR, CDR2 FQNEAQ (reference sequence). There are 13 residues in the CDR3. CDR3 sequence (DNA): TGTGCCAGCGTCGGCGCAGTCCACAATGAGCAGTTCTTC. This sequence encodes CASVGAVHNEQFF.

V is TRBV5-1 and J is TRBJ2-1; D is unclear. This CDR3 contains 11 residues. CDR1 SGHRS and CDR2 YFSETQ come from the germline V gene. V lost 5 bases, J lost 8 bases, and 8 bases lay in between. CDR3 DNA sequence: TGCGCCAGCAGTTACATACATGAGCAGTTCTTC. Residues: CASSYIHEQFF.

This chain links TRBV7-6 with TRBJ1-1; D may be TRBD1 (5 bases). The V end was cut by 5 bases, the J end by 4 bases, with 17 bases between. The CDR3 is 15 amino acids. Per germline, CDR1 SGHVS and CDR2 FNYEAQ. CDR3 sequence reads: CASSHRLYGSTEAFF. The CDR3 DNA follows: TGTGCCAGCAGCCACAGGCTTTATGGGAGCACTGAAGCTTTCTTT.

The chain employs TRBV14 and TRBJ1-3; D not resolved. The germline V and J ends were trimmed by 4 bases and 0 bases, with 16 bases remaining between them. This CDR3 contains 17 residues. CDR1 SGHDN and CDR2 FVKESK come from the germline V gene. In DNA form, the CDR3 reads TGTGCCAGCAGCCGAACTCTTCCGGTCAGCTCTGGAAACACCATATATTTT. This translates into CASSRTLPVSSGNTIYF.

CDR3 coding DNA: TGTGCCAGCAGCCCGGGGGACAGACACCTCAACGAGCAGTACTTC. Translation: CASSPGDRHLNEQYF. The chain is built from TRBV5-4 and TRBJ2-7, with a tentative D call TRBD1 (7 bases). The germline V gene encodes CDR1 SGHNT and CDR2 YYREEE (reference sequence). Trimming left V 4 bases short and J 5 bases short, with 19 bases between. The CDR3 is 15 amino acids.

Written as DNA, the CDR3 is TGTGCCAGTCGACCCGGGACAAAGAATGAGCAGTTCTTC. Amino acids: CASRPGTKNEQFF. The rearrangement joins TRBV28 to TRBJ2-1; possibly TRBD1 for D (6 bases). This CDR3 is built from 13 residues. With 9 bases removed from V and 7 bases from J, the gap between germline ends came to 16 bases. Germline V gives CDR1 MDHEN, CDR2 SYDVKM.

The V and J genes are TRBV20-1 and TRBJ1-1; no definite D call. CDR3 length equals 8 residues. Trimming removed 5 bases at V and 6 bases at J, with 1 base between. Germline values: CDR1 DFQATT, CDR2 SNEGSKA (reference sequence). The CDR3 DNA reads as TGCAGTGCTCCTGAAGCTTTCTTT. Translating gives CSAPEAFF.

With respect to this clonotype: Since no conserved phenylalanine or tryptophan closes the CDR3, a read error is the likely cause. This chain joins TRBV13 and TRBJ1-1, with D perhaps TRBD1 (6 bases). Trimming took 5 bases from V and 0 from J, leaving 10 bases between them. This CDR3 contains 14 residues. Per the germline V gene, CDR1 is PRHDT and CDR2 is FYEKMQ (reference sequence). CDR3 sequence reads: CASSINRVNTEAFL. CDR3 nucleotides: TGTGCCAGCAGCATAAACAGGGTGAACACTGAAGCTTTCCTT.

This chain joins TRBV3-1 and TRBJ1-1; D remains ambiguous. From germline, CDR1 is LGHDT and CDR2 YNNKEL (reference sequence). The CDR3 has 13 amino acids. Trimming removed 0 bases from V and 4 bases from J, with 6 bases in between. The CDR3 here is CASSQDFGTEAFF. CDR3 DNA sequence: TGTGCCAGCAGCCAAGATTTCGGCACTGAAGCTTTCTTT.

This clonotype was recorded only once. This rearrangement joins TRBV27 to TRBJ2-1, with D maybe TRBD1 (7 bases). Germline V CDR1 and CDR2: MNHEY, SMNVEV (reference sequence). The CDR3 has 15 amino acids. Trimming took 1 base from V and 9 from J, leaving 16 bases between them. The CDR3 DNA follows: TGTGCCAGCAGTTTATGGAGGGGGCTGGTCGGTGAGCAGTTCTTC. It is translated as CASSLWRGLVGEQFF.

The J gene is TRBJ2-1, the V gene TRBV7-6; D possibly matches TRBD1 or TRBD2 (5 bases each). CDR1 SGHVS and CDR2 FNYEAQ come from the germline V gene. Between the trimmed V and J ends, which lost 5 bases and 5 bases, there was a span of 10 bases. CDR3 length: 13 residues. The CDR3 DNA is TGTGCCAGCAGCCAGAGGGGAAACAATGAGCAGTTCTTC. This translates into CASSQRGNNEQFF.

The CDR3 sequence: CASSLVGWETQYF. The CDR3, as DNA: TGTGCCAGCAGCTTGGTCGGGTGGGAGACCCAGTACTTC. V usage is TRBV5-5 and J usage is TRBJ2-5; the D is unclear. V lost 0 bases and J lost 5, with 8 bases in between. Looked up from germline, CDR1 is SGHKS and CDR2 is YYEKEE (reference sequence). CDR3 size: 13 residues.

This clonotype was seen a few times. The chain uses TRBV2 and TRBJ1-1, with D possibly being TRBD1 (5 bases). The CDR3 is made up of 14 amino acids. Trimming left V 6 bases short and J 5 bases short, with 16 bases between. CDR1 and CDR2 from the germline V gene are SNHLY and FYNNEI. DNA for the CDR3: TGTGCCAGCAGCCCCCGCGGCGGGACGACTGAAGCTTTCTTT. Translating gives CASSPRGGTTEAFF. The full variable domain, its missing parts supplied by reference TRBV2 and TRBJ1-1, is EPEVTQTPSHQVTQMGQEVILRCVPISNHLYFYWYRQILGQKVEFLVSFYNNEISEKSEIFDDQFSVERPDGSNFTLKIRSTKLEDSAMYFCASSPRGGTTEAFFGQGTRLTVV.

The V call is TRBV19, the J call TRBJ1-1; TRBD1 is a possible D gene (6 bases). Trimming left V 5 bases short and J 1 base short, with 11 bases between. The germline V gene encodes CDR1 LNHDA and CDR2 SQIVND (reference sequence). This CDR3 is 14 amino acids long. The CDR3 DNA is TGTGCCAGTAGTTGGGGGGCCGGGAACACTGAAGCTTTCTTT. Its protein product is CASSWGAGNTEAFF.

The chain recombines TRBV6-1 with TRBJ1-1, with D perhaps matching TRBD1 (5 bases). CDR3 length: 14 residues. V lost 2 bases and J lost 11, with 18 bases in between. Germline lookup yields CDR1 MNHNS and CDR2 SASEGT. The CDR3 DNA is TGTGCCAGCAGTGAAAATGGGTCGTGGGGGGAGGCTTTCTTT. Translating gives CASSENGSWGEAFF.

The J gene is TRBJ2-1, the V gene TRBV7-2, with 7 bases matching TRBD2. Germline CDR1 is SGHTA and CDR2 is FQGNSA. Trimming at V came to 1 base and at J to 8 bases, leaving 8 bases not matched to a gene. The CDR3 runs to 15 residues. The CDR3 region is CASSLERGVGYEQFF. CDR3 sequence (DNA): TGTGCCAGCAGCTTAGAGCGGGGCGTTGGCTATGAGCAGTTCTTC. The whole variable domain, remainder taken from reference TRBV7-2 and TRBJ2-1, is GAGVSQSPSNKVTEKGKDVELRCDPISGHTALYWYRQSLGQGLEFLIYFQGNSAPDKSGLPSDRFSAERTGGSVSTLTIQRTQQEDSAVYLCASSLERGVGYEQFFGPGTRLTVL.

The chain is built from TRBV19 and TRBJ1-1; tentatively, D is TRBD1 (6 bases). Between the trimmed V and J ends, which lost 0 bases and 4 bases, there was a span of 12 bases. The CDR3 loop spans 15 amino acids. CDR1 and CDR2 (germline): LNHDA, SQIVND (reference sequence). CDR3 bases: TGTGCCAGTAGTATAGATAAGGGGGTGAGCACTGAAGCTTTCTTT. It yields the protein CASSIDKGVSTEAFF.

CDR3 sequence reads: CASSPTNFGLLNTEAFF. The CDR3 nucleotides read TGTGCCAGCAGTCCAACCAACTTCGGACTTTTAAACACTGAAGCTTTCTTT. The V and J genes are TRBV27 and TRBJ1-1, with D hard to call. Trimming pared 5 bases from V and 2 bases from J, leaving 21 bases between. CDR1 MNHEY and CDR2 SMNVEV come from the germline V gene (reference sequence). The CDR3 consists of 17 residues.